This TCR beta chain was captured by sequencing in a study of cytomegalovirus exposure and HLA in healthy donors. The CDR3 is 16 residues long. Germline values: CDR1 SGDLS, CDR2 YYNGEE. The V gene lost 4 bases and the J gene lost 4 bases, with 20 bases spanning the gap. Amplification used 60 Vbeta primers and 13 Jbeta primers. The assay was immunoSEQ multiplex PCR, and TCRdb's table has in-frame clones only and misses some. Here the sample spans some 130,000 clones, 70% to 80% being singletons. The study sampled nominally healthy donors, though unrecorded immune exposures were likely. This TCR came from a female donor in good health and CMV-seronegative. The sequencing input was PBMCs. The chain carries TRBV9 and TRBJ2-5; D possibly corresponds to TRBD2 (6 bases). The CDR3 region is CASSFRGGLGGETQYF. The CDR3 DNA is TGTGCCAGCAGCTTCCGTGGGGGACTGGGCGGAGAGACCCAGTACTTC.